These 10 T cell receptor beta chains share one sample of origin, sequenced in a study of cytomegalovirus exposure and HLA in healthy donors. Primers for the PCR totalled 60 Vbeta and 13 Jbeta. Using immunoSEQ multiplex PCR, the repertoire was profiled, and TCRdb retains in-frame clones only, with some absent. This table holds some 120,000 clones, approximately 68% found once. Sequenced material: PBMCs. The origin of the receptors is a man aged 25-40 years in good health and CMV-seropositive.

The genes are TRBV10-3 and TRBJ1-5, with a weak D call TRBD1 (6 bases). The CDR3 covers 14 residues. Trimming cost V 4 bases and J 3 bases, with 10 bases left between them. In germline, CDR1 is ENHRY, CDR2 SYGVKD. CDR3 bases: TGTGCCATCAGTGGTGACAGGACCAATCAGCCCCAGCATTTT. This codes for CAISGDRTNQPQHF.

DNA for the CDR3: TGTGCCAGCAGCCAGACAGGGCATACCGGGGAGCTGTTTTTT. It translates to CASSQTGHTGELFF. The chain links TRBV2 to TRBJ2-2; 7 nucleotides match TRBD1. There are 14 residues in the CDR3. In germline, CDR1 is SNHLY, CDR2 FYNNEI. The V gene end was trimmed by 6 bases and the J gene end by 5 bases; junction bases not matched to a gene: 6.

This clone has more than one count but fewer than ten. CDR3 in amino acids: CASSYDGTGGRQAQHF. CDR3 coding DNA: TGTGCCAGCAGTTACGACGGGACAGGGGGTCGTCAAGCCCAGCATTTT. J is TRBJ1-5 and V is TRBV6-5; 11 bases are shared with TRBD1. This CDR3 is built from 16 residues. CDR1 is MNHEY and CDR2 is SVGAGI in the germline V gene. V lost 2 bases, J lost 11 bases, and 11 bases stayed unmatched.

This chain uses TRBV28 with TRBJ2-7, with TRBD1 matching over 11 bases. The CDR3 contains 14 residues. In germline, CDR1 is MDHEN, CDR2 SYDVKM. J lost 7 bases, V lost 6 bases, and 8 bases had no gene match. CDR3 nucleotide sequence: TGTGCCAGCAGCCCTGGACAGGGGGCAGGAGAGCAGTACTTC. This sequence encodes CASSPGQGAGEQYF. Using reference TRBV28 and TRBJ2-7 for the parts outside the CDR3, the full variable domain is DVKVTQSSRYLVKRTGEKVFLECVQDMDHENMFWYRQDPGLGLRLIYFSYDVKMKEKGDIPEGYSVSREKKERFSLILESASTNQTSMYLCASSPGQGAGEQYFGPGTRLTVT.

V is TRBV29-1 and J is TRBJ2-7; possible D gene TRBD1, 5 bases. The germline V and J ends were trimmed by 3 bases and 0 bases, with 18 bases remaining between them. This CDR3 region has 16 residues. Germline V gene data show CDR1 as SQVTM and CDR2 as ANQGSEA. The CDR3 loop reads CSVEAPGPLNSYEQYF. For the CDR3, the DNA is TGCAGCGTTGAGGCCCCAGGGCCCCTAAACTCCTACGAGCAGTACTTC.

CDR3 sequence (DNA): TGCAGCGCCTCCAGGGGGACGAACACTGAAGCTTTCTTT. It encodes CSASRGTNTEAFF. V usage is TRBV29-1 and J usage is TRBJ1-1, with 7 bases fitting TRBD1. Germline CDR1 SQVTM, CDR2 ANQGSEA. Trimming took 7 bases from V and 1 from J; bases not matched to a gene: 6. The CDR3 runs to 13 residues.

The J gene is TRBJ1-2, the V gene TRBV6-4; 9 bases map to TRBD1. Germline trimming cut 5 bases from V and 6 bases from J; bases unmatched to any gene: 4. This CDR3 is 13 amino acids long. Germline V CDR1 and CDR2: MRHNA, SNTAGT. CDR3 sequence reads: CASSPGTGNGYTF. The CDR3, as DNA: TGTGCCAGCAGTCCCGGGACAGGGAATGGCTACACCTTC.

The chain uses TRBV9 and TRBJ2-1; 8 bases match TRBD2. The V segment lost 0 bases and the J segment 8 bases; nucleotides outside the gene matches: 10. CDR1 is SGDLS, CDR2 YYNGEE, per germline. This CDR3 contains 16 residues. The CDR3 region has the DNA TGTGCCAGCAGCGTAGTTGCGGGAGGCTACGAGGATGAGCAGTTCTTC. This codes for CASSVVAGGYEDEQFF.

This rearrangement joins TRBV25-1 to TRBJ2-7; 8 bases fit TRBD1. V was clipped by 3 bases and J by 2 bases; unmatched bases: 6. CDR3 length: 15 amino acids. The germline CDR1 and CDR2 sequences are MGHDK and SYGVNS. The CDR3 protein is CASSDPAGGTYEQYF. CDR3 sequence (DNA): TGTGCCAGCAGTGATCCGGCAGGGGGCACCTACGAGCAGTACTTC.

V gene TRBV29-1 combines with J gene TRBJ2-1; 8 bases map to TRBD1. CDR3 length: 16 residues. The V segment lost 4 bases and the J segment 4 bases; nucleotides outside the gene matches: 12. Germline assignment: CDR1 SQVTM and CDR2 ANQGSEA. This CDR3 is CSVGRGRVPGYNEQFF. CDR3 DNA: TGCAGCGTTGGCAGGGGGCGGGTTCCCGGGTACAATGAGCAGTTCTTC.